This T cell receptor beta chain originates from a study of tumor-infiltrating lymphocytes in primary liver carcinoma. Across the whole study: Subjects presented with primary liver carcinoma managed by surgical resection. Recorded tumor stage was T1-T3 N0M0, with diameters of about 4 to 10 cm. Samples yielded about 3.65 to 7.13 million productive TCRbeta reads, similar across tissue types.

The V gene's germline CDR1 is GTSNPN and CDR2 SVGIG (reference sequence). The CDR3 has 15 residues. Starting from 500 ng of total RNA, TCR beta cDNA was produced with a primer in the constant region. Employing slightly modified ARM-PCR, three nested multiplex PCR rounds were run, and these gave rise to the TCR beta libraries. A C-beta reverse primer and TRBV1-TRBV30 forward primers served in each of the first two PCR rounds, at ten to eleven cycles apiece. Via MiXCR, TCRdb re-called the multiplex PCR reads, giving one row per CDR3 protein. The table records approximately 300,000 distinct CDR3 sequences, roughly two thirds of them present only once. Note on this clonotype: The antigen remains unidentified. An end of the junction does not agree with germline; a read error may underlie this.

General study results and limits: It was in tumors, not blood, that the top-250-clone fraction was significantly higher (p = 0.039).

Alongside blood RNA obtained from unsorted whole blood, germline DNA was also extracted. The sequence came from a man aged 35 to 55 with primary liver carcinoma and hepatitis B virus infection. Sequenced sample: peripheral blood. V is TRBV30 and J is TRBJ2-1; TRBD2 matches 10 bases. CDR3 nucleotide sequence: TGTGCCTGGAGTGTAGGGGCTAGCGGGAGTGGTGGGCAGTCCTTC. Amino acid sequence: CAWSVGASGSGGQSF.